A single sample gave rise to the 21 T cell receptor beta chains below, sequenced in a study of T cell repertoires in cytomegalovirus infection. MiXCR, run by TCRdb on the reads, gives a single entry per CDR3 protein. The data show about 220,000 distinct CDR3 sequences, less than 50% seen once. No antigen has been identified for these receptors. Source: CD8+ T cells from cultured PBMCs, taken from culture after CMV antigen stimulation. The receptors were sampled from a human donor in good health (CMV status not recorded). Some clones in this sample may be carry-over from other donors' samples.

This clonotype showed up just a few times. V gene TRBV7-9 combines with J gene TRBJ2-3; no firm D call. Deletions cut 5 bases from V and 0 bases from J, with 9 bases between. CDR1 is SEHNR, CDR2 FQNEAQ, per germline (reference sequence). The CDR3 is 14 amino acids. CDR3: CASSRMGSTDTQYF. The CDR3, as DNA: TGTGCCAGCAGCCGCATGGGCAGCACAGATACGCAGTATTTT.

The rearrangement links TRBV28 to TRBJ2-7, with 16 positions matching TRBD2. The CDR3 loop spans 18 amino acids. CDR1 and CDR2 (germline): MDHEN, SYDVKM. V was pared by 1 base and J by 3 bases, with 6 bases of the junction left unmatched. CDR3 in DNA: TGTGCCAGCAGTTTATCCGGGACTAGCGGGAGGGCTCTCTACGAGCAGTACTTC. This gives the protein CASSLSGTSGRALYEQYF.

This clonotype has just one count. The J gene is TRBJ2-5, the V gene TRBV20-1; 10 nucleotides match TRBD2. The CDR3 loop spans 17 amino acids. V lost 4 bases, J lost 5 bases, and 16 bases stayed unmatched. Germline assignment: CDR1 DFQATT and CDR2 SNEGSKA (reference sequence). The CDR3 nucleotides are TGCAGTGCTACTCCCCTAAAACTAGCGGGGACAGTGGAGACCCAGTACTTC. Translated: CSATPLKLAGTVETQYF.

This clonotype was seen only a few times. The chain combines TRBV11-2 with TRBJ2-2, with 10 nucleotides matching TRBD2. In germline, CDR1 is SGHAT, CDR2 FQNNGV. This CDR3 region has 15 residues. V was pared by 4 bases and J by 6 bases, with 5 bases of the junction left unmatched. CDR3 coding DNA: TGTGCCAGCAGCTGGACTAGCGGTTTCGCCGGGGAGCTGTTTTTT. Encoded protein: CASSWTSGFAGELFF.

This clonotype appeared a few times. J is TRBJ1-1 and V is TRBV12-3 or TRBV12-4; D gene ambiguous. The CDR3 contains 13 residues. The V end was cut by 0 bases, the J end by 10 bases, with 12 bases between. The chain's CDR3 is CASSLAPAWPAFF. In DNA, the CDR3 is TGTGCCAGCAGTTTAGCGCCGGCCTGGCCAGCTTTCTTT.

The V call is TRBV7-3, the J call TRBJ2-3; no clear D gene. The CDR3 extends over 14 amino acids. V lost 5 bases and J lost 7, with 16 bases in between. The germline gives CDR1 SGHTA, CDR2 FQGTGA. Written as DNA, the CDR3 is TGTGCCAGCAGCCCCCTCGTCGGCGAGCATACGCAGTATTTT. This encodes CASSPLVGEHTQYF. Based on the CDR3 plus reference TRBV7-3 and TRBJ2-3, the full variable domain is GAGVSQTPSNKVTEKGKYVELRCDPISGHTALYWYRQSLGQGPEFLIYFQGTGAADDSGLPNDRFFAVRPEGSVSTLKIQRTERGDSAVYLCASSPLVGEHTQYFGPGTRLTVL.

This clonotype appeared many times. CDR3 sequence: CASSLDRPGVDGANVLTF. The CDR3 DNA is TGTGCCAGCAGCTTAGATCGGCCGGGTGTGGACGGGGCCAACGTCCTGACTTTC. The genes are TRBV11-2 and TRBJ2-6; D is uncertain. Trimming removed 0 bases from V and 4 bases from J, with 16 bases in between. Germline V gene data show CDR1 as SGHAT and CDR2 as FQNNGV. CDR3 size: 18 residues.

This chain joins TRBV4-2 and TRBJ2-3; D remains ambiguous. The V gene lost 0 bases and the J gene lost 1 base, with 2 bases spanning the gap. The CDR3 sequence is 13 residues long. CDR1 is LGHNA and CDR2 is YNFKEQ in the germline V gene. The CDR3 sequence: CASSQEGTDTQYF. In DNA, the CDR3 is TGTGCCAGCAGCCAAGAGGGCACAGATACGCAGTATTTT.

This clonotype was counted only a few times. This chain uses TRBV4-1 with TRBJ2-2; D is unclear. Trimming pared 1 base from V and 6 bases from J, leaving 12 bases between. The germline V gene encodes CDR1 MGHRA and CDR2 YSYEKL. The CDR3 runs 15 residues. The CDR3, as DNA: TGCGCCAGCAGCCAAGCCCGGGCTTCGGCCGGGGAGCTGTTTTTT. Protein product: CASSQARASAGELFF.

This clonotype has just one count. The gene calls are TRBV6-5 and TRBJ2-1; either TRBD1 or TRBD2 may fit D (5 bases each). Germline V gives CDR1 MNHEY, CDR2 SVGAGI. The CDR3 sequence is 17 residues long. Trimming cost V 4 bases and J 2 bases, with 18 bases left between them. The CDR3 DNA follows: TGTGCCAGCAGTTCTTCTCGGGACCAAGGACCCTACAATGAGCAGTTCTTC. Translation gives CASSSSRDQGPYNEQFF.

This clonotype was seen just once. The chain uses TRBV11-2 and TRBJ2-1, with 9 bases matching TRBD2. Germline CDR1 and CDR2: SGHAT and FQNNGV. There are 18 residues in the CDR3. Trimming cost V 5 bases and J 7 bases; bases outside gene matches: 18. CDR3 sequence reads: CASSPTTLRRGGWNEQFF. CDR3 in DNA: TGTGCCAGCAGCCCTACTACCCTCAGGCGGGGGGGCTGGAATGAGCAGTTCTTC.

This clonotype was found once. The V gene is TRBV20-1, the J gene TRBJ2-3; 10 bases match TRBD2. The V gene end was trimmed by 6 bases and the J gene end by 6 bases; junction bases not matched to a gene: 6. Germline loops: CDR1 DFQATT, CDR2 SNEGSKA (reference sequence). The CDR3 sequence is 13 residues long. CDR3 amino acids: CSAASGSGDTQYF. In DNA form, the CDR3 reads TGCAGTGCGGCTAGCGGGAGTGGGGATACGCAGTATTTT.

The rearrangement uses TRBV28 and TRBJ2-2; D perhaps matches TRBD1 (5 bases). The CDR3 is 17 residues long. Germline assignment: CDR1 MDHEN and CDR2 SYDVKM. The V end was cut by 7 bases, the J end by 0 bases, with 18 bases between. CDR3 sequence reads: CASTLWGWTTNTGELFF. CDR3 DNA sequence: TGTGCCAGCACCCTCTGGGGCTGGACAACGAACACCGGGGAGCTGTTTTTT.

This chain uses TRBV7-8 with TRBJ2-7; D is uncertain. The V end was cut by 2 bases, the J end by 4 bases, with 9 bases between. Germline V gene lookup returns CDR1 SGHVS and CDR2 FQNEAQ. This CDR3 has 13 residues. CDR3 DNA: TGTGCCAGCAGCTTAAGAACCGGGTACGAGCAGTACTTC. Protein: CASSLRTGYEQYF.

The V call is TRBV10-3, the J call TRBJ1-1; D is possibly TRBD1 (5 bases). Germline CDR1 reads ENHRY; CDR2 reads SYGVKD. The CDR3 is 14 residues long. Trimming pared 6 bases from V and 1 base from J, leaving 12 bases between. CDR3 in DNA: TGTGCCATCAGACTAGGGGCCTCGAACACTGAAGCTTTCTTT. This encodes CAIRLGASNTEAFF.

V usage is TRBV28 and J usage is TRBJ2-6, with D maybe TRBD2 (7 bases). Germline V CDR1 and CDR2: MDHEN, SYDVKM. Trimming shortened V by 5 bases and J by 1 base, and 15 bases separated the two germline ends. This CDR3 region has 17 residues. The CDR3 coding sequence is TGTGCCAGCAGTCCCTGGGAGGGGGATTCTGGGGCCAACGTCCTGACTTTC. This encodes CASSPWEGDSGANVLTF.

In DNA, the CDR3 is TGTGCCAGCAGCCAACGACTAGCGGGAGGGCGGGAGACCCAGTACTTC. This sequence encodes CASSQRLAGGRETQYF. The chain employs TRBV4-2 and TRBJ2-5; 14 bases fit TRBD2. CDR1 is LGHNA, CDR2 YNFKEQ, per germline. The J segment lost 5 bases and the V segment lost 2 bases, leaving 4 bases of the junction unmatched. The CDR3 has 16 residues.

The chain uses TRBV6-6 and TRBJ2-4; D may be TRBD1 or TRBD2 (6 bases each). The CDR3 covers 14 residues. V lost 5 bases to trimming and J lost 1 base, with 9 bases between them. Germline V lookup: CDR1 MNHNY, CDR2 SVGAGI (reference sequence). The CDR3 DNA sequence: TGTGCCAGCAGTAAAGGGGGGGCCAAAAACATTCAGTACTTC. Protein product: CASSKGGAKNIQYF.

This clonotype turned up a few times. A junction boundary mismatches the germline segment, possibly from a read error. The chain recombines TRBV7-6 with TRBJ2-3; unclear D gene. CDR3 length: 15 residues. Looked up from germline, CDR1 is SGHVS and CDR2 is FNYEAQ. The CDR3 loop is CARSFAGSHADTKYF. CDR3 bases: TGTGCCAGAAGCTTCGCTGGAAGTCACGCAGATACGAAGTATTTT.

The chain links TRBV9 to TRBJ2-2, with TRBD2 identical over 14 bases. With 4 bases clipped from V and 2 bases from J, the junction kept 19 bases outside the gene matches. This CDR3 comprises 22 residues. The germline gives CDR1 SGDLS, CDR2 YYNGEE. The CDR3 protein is CASSYPSPSGLAGGLNTGELFF. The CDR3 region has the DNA TGTGCCAGCAGCTACCCCTCCCCGAGCGGACTAGCGGGGGGACTCAACACCGGGGAGCTGTTTTTT.

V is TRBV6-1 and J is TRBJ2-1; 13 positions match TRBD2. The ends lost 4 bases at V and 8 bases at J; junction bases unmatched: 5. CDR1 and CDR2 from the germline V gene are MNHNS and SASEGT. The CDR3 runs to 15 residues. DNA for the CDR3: TGTGCCAGCAGTGTACTAGCGGGGGGGCCCGATGAGCAGTTCTTC. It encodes CASSVLAGGPDEQFF.